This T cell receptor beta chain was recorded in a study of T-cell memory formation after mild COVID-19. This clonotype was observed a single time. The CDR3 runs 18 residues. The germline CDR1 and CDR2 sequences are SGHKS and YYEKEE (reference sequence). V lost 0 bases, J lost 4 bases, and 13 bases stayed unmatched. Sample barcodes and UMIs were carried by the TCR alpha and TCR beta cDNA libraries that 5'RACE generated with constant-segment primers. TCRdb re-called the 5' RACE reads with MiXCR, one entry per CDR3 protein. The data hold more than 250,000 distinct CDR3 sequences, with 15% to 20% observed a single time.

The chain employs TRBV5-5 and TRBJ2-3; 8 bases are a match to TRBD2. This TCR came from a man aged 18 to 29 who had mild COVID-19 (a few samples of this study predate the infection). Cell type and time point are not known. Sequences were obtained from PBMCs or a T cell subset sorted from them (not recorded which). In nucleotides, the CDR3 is TGTGCCAGCAGCTTGGTCCCCCCTACGGGGGGGCGAGCAGATACGCAGTATTTT. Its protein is CASSLVPPTGGRADTQYF.